One and the same sample provided the 19 T cell receptor beta chains below, sequenced in a study of T cells in Graves' hyperthyroidism and ophthalmopathy. RNA transcripts gave rise to amplified TCR beta CDR3 regions. Using the HTBI primer set, a first-round RT-PCR was run on the TCR CDR3. TCRdb re-analysed the multiplex PCR reads in MiXCR, keeping a single row per CDR3 protein. This sample carries roughly 420,000 distinct CDR3 sequences, roughly 14% of them seen once, and the ten largest clones take around 14%. The sample consisted of blood. Receptors were obtained from a woman under 30 with Graves' hyperthyroidism.

This clonotype was counted ten times or more. The chain combines TRBV27 with TRBJ2-3; 7 positions match TRBD1. The CDR3 loop spans 12 amino acids. The V segment lost 5 bases and the J segment 10 bases; nucleotides outside the gene matches: 6. Germline V gene lookup returns CDR1 MNHEY and CDR2 SMNVEV (reference sequence). The CDR3 DNA sequence: TGTGCCAGCAGTCCCCCGACAGGGCCGCAGTATTTT. Translation gives CASSPPTGPQYF.

In its sample, this clonotype was seen a few times. The J gene is TRBJ1-5, the V gene TRBV6-1, with 11 bases aligning to TRBD1. V shed 5 bases, J shed 14 bases, and the junction held 8 bases outside the gene matches. The CDR3 length is 13 residues. CDR1 is MNHNS, CDR2 SASEGT, per germline. The CDR3 is CASSSGTGGREHF. Here the CDR3 DNA reads TGTGCCAGCAGTTCGGGGACAGGGGGGCGCGAGCATTTT.

This clonotype was observed a handful of times. The J gene is TRBJ1-2, the V gene TRBV9; no clear D. Germline loops: CDR1 SGDLS, CDR2 YYNGEE. V lost 6 bases, J lost 1 base, and 25 bases lay in between. The CDR3 sequence is 18 residues long. For the CDR3, the DNA is TGTGCCAGCACCAAAAGAGTTCACGGACCCGTACTTAACTATGGCTACACCTTC. Its translation: CASTKRVHGPVLNYGYTF.

The chain combines TRBV20-1 with TRBJ1-1; 10 positions match TRBD1. Per the germline V gene, CDR1 is DFQATT and CDR2 is SNEGSKA (reference sequence). The junction had 12 bases not matched to a gene; V was cut back by 0 bases and J by 5 bases. The CDR3 has 17 amino acids. DNA of the CDR3: TGCAGTGCTAGAGATCCGGGACAGGGGACGATGTGGACTGAAGCTTTCTTT. Translation: CSARDPGQGTMWTEAFF.

The CDR3 DNA follows: TGTGCCAGCAGTGAAGCTGGGTCCCCGGCCCCCCTCCACTTT. This gives the protein CASSEAGSPAPLHF. The genes are TRBV2 and TRBJ1-6; D is ambiguous. Germline CDR1 SNHLY, CDR2 FYNNEI. V shed 0 bases and J shed 13 bases, with 13 bases lying between them. The CDR3 runs 14 residues.

The chain joins TRBV5-1 to TRBJ1-1; D might be TRBD1 (6 bases). The germline V gene has CDR1 SGHRS and CDR2 YFSETQ. V dropped 3 bases and J dropped 4 bases, with 13 bases sitting between them. This CDR3 region has 14 residues. The CDR3 nucleotides are TGCGCCAGCAGCTCACAGGGAAGTCGCACTGAAGCTTTCTTT. Encoded protein: CASSSQGSRTEAFF. The full variable domain, in which reference TRBV5-1 and TRBJ1-1 provide the parts outside the CDR3, is KAGVTQTPRYLIKTRGQQVTLSCSPISGHRSVSWYQQTPGQGLQFLFEYFSETQRNKGNFPGRFSGRQFSNSRSEMNVSTLELGDSALYLCASSSQGSRTEAFFGQGTRLTVV.

This clonotype was detected ten times or more. The junction and the germline gene differ at one end; a read error may be behind it. The chain has TRBV7-7 and TRBJ1-6; D perhaps matches TRBD1 (6 bases). This CDR3 comprises 14 residues. Germline V gives CDR1 SSHAT, CDR2 FNYEAQ (reference sequence). CDR3 in DNA: TGTGCTAGCAGTCAAGGGGGGGAGGGTTCACCCCTCCACTTT. It is translated as CASSQGGEGSPLHF.

This clonotype appeared once. This may arise from a read error, as a much more abundant clone is one base away. The chain uses TRBV25-1 and TRBJ2-7; no firm D call. Germline CDR1 and CDR2: MGHDK and SYGVNS. The V gene lost 2 bases and the J gene lost 3 bases, with 2 bases spanning the gap. This CDR3 is 11 amino acids long. CDR3 protein: CASSENYEQYF. The CDR3 nucleotides read TGTGCCAGCAGTGAAAACTACGAGCAGTACTTC.

Comment on this clonotype: Since a much larger clone is just one base distant, this may be a read error. This chain joins TRBV28 and TRBJ2-1; maybe TRBD1 (6 bases). Germline lookup yields CDR1 MDHEN and CDR2 SYDVKM. The V end lost 8 bases, the J end lost 4 bases, and 15 bases lay between the germline ends. The CDR3 extends over 14 amino acids. The CDR3 DNA follows: TGTGCCAGCCACCAGGGGTCGGGATACAATGAGCAGTTCTTC. This codes for CASHQGSGYNEQFF.

This clonotype was observed at least ten times. The chain uses TRBV5-1 and TRBJ2-7; 7 bases agree with TRBD1. V was pared by 4 bases and J by 4 bases, with 11 bases of the junction left unmatched. CDR1 is SGHRS and CDR2 is YFSETQ in the germline V gene. The CDR3 spans 15 residues. CDR3 amino acids: CASSEDRVLGYEQYF. The CDR3 bases are TGCGCCAGCAGCGAAGACAGGGTCTTAGGGTACGAGCAGTACTTC.

This chain uses TRBV20-1 with TRBJ2-1; D unclear. Germline values: CDR1 DFQATT, CDR2 SNEGSKA (reference sequence). The ends were cut back, 5 bases at V and 6 bases at J, with 17 bases in the middle. This CDR3 spans 14 amino acids. CDR3 coding DNA: TGCAGTGCTCAGCCCTCCTCCTGGGCCAATGAGCAGTTCTTC. Residues: CSAQPSSWANEQFF.

This clonotype occurred many times. The chain carries TRBV5-1 and TRBJ2-3; D may be TRBD1 or TRBD2 (6 bases each). The V end was cut by 2 bases, the J end by 1 base, with 11 bases between. The CDR3 runs 15 residues. In germline, CDR1 is SGHRS, CDR2 YFSETQ. The CDR3 loop reads CASSFSGGRTDTQYF. DNA of the CDR3: TGCGCCAGCAGCTTCAGTGGGGGGCGCACAGATACGCAGTATTTT.

The sample holds many counts of this clonotype. J is TRBJ2-7 and V is TRBV5-1, with 8 bases that match TRBD1. Per the germline V gene, CDR1 is SGHRS and CDR2 is YFSETQ. The CDR3 runs 14 residues. V shed 6 bases and J 3 bases; nucleotides not matched to a gene: 8. The CDR3 DNA is TGCGCCAGCAACCACGGACAGGGAGTCTACGAGCAGTACTTC. As protein: CASNHGQGVYEQYF.

This clonotype was counted at least ten times. This chain connects TRBV7-8 to TRBJ1-5; a weak D match, TRBD1 (5 bases). Germline assignment: CDR1 SGHVS and CDR2 FQNEAQ. The V end was cut by 1 base, the J end by 7 bases, with 17 bases between. The CDR3 sequence is 16 residues long. The CDR3 is CASSLVSSGSGQPQHF. The CDR3 DNA reads TGTGCCAGCAGCTTAGTTTCGTCAGGGTCCGGGCAGCCCCAGCATTTT. Variable domain in full (rest from reference TRBV7-8 and TRBJ1-5): GAGVSQSPRYKVAKRGQDVALRCDPISGHVSLFWYQQALGQGPEFLTYFQNEAQLDKSGLPSDRFFAERPEGSVSTLKIQRTQQEDSAVYLCASSLVSSGSGQPQHFGDGTRLSIL.

In its sample, this clonotype was seen many times. The rearrangement links TRBV20-1 to TRBJ1-1; 9 bases fit TRBD1. CDR1 is DFQATT, CDR2 SNEGSKA, per germline (reference sequence). Trimming at V came to 1 base and at J to 0 bases, leaving 6 bases not matched to a gene. This CDR3 contains 16 residues. The CDR3 region has the DNA TGCAGTGCTAGAGCCCGGACAGGGGCCATGAACACTGAAGCTTTCTTT. Amino acid sequence: CSARARTGAMNTEAFF.

The sample holds a few counts of this clonotype. The chain recombines TRBV9 with TRBJ1-5; 9 bases are shared with TRBD1. The CDR3 is 15 residues long. CDR1 and CDR2 from the germline V gene are SGDLS and YYNGEE. The junction had 5 bases not matched to a gene; V was cut back by 4 bases and J by 3 bases. Here the CDR3 DNA reads TGTGCCAGCAGCCCAGGGACAGGGTTCAATCAGCCCCAGCATTTT. Translating it yields CASSPGTGFNQPQHF.

Of note for this clonotype: A much larger clone lies a single base off, so this may be a read error. This chain links TRBV10-3 with TRBJ1-1, with a tentative D call TRBD1 (6 bases). Per the germline V gene, CDR1 is ENHRY and CDR2 is SYGVKD. CDR3 length equals 13 residues. As DNA, the CDR3 is TGTGCCATCAGCACGACAGGTAACACTGTAGCTTTCTTT. Translated, it gives CAISTTGNTVAFF.

This clonotype was observed many times. V is TRBV7-6 and J is TRBJ2-1, with D possibly matching TRBD1 (5 bases). Per germline, CDR1 SGHVS and CDR2 FNYEAQ. This CDR3 has 18 amino acids. V was pared by 1 base and J by 1 base, with 17 bases between. CDR3 sequence (DNA): TGTGCCAGCAGCTTAGGTAGTCAGGGTAGGGTGTCCTACAATGAGCAGTTCTTC. Translated, it gives CASSLGSQGRVSYNEQFF.

The chain is built from TRBV19 and TRBJ2-5; 7 positions agree with TRBD1. From germline, CDR1 is LNHDA and CDR2 SQIVND (reference sequence). Losses at the gene ends were 4 bases for V and 4 bases for J; bases not matched to a gene: 3. The CDR3 has 13 residues. CDR3 DNA: TGTGCCAGTAGTACCAACAGGGGAGAGACCCAGTACTTC. It translates to CASSTNRGETQYF.